These T cell receptor beta chains were read from a single sample in a study of shared clonotypes between healthy human individuals. The repertoire was sequenced with immunoSEQ multiplex PCR; TCRdb's copy has only in-frame clones and lacks some. Here the sample spans roughly 2.2 million clones, just under 95% being singletons. The sequenced sample was naive CD4+ T cells from PBMCs. These receptors all come from a man younger than 30 in good health. Some clones in this sample may be carry-over from other donors' samples. Both conserved end residues are part of each CDR3. The D gene is left open where the match is weak. The listing skips clone size in some rows; elsewhere it reads once, few, many or a size class.

clone_size cdr3_length j_call d_call v_call cdr3_nt cdr3_aa
- 11 TRBJ2-7 - TRBV20-1 TGCAGTGCTCTTAGCCGGAGCGAGCAGTACTTC CSALSRSEQYF
- 14 TRBJ2-5 - TRBV7-7 TGTGCCAGCAGCTTGCTACGGCAGTTTGAGACCCAGTACTTC CASSLLRQFETQYF
- 14 TRBJ1-1 - TRBV19 TGTGCCAGTAGTATAGACAAAATTAACACTGAAGCTTTCTTT CASSIDKINTEAFF
- 13 TRBJ1-2 TRBD1 TRBV7-9 TGTGCCAGCAGCATTCCGACAGGGTATGGCTACACCTTC CASSIPTGYGYTF
- 13 TRBJ2-5 - TRBV27 TGTGCCAGCAGTGTCAGGGGAACAGAGACCCAGTACTTC CASSVRGTETQYF
- 15 TRBJ2-3 - TRBV5-1 TGCGCCAGCAGCAGCCGGGACCTACGAACAGATACGCAGTATTTT CASSSRDLRTDTQYF
- 15 TRBJ2-7 TRBD2 TRBV19 TGTGCCAGTAGCACCGGGACTAGCGGGACCTACGAGCAGTACTTC CASSTGTSGTYEQYF
- 13 TRBJ2-3 - TRBV19 TGTGCCAGTAGCCAGCGGATCACAGATACGCAGTATTTT CASSQRITDTQYF
few 15 TRBJ2-1 TRBD1 TRBV13 TGTGCCAGCAGCTTACCACAGGGGTCCCACAATGAGCAGTTCTTC CASSLPQGSHNEQFF
- 15 TRBJ2-3 - TRBV6-6 TGTGCCAGCAGTTCTACTCAGCTAGTTATATCTGAGGAGTATTTT CASSSTQLVISEEYF
- 18 TRBJ2-3 - TRBV19 TGTGCCAGTAGCCTCAGGTACACGAGCCTAATTAGCACAGATACGCAGTATTTT CASSLRYTSLISTDTQYF
once 13 TRBJ1-5 - TRBV28 TGTGCCAGCAACGGACAGAAGAATCAGCCCCAGCATTTT CASNGQKNQPQHF
- 15 TRBJ1-1 - TRBV5-4 TGTGCCAGTAGCTTGGAGGGGACGAAGAACACTGAAGCTTTCTTT CASSLEGTKNTEAFF
- 15 TRBJ2-7 TRBD1 TRBV4-3 TGCGCCAGCAGCCAAGAGTGGACAGGAACCTACGAGCAGTACTTC CASSQEWTGTYEQYF
few 12 TRBJ1-1 - TRBV14 TGTGCCAGCAGCCAGGTGAACACTGAAGCTTTCTTT CASSQVNTEAFF
- 14 TRBJ2-7 TRBD1 TRBV11-2 TGTGCCAGCAGCTTAGGACAGGGGGCCTCCGAGCAGTACTTC CASSLGQGASEQYF
- 13 TRBJ1-2 - TRBV28 TGTGCCAGCAGTTTAGACGGCCACTATGGCTACACCTTC CASSLDGHYGYTF
- 13 TRBJ2-1 - TRBV7-9 TGTGCCAGCAGCTTAGGCTCTAACAATGAGCAGTTCTTC CASSLGSNNEQFF
- 11 TRBJ1-5 - TRBV2 TGTGCCAGCAGTGAAACCCAGCCCCAGCATTTT CASSETQPQHF
- 11 TRBJ2-7 TRBD1 TRBV20-1 TGCAGTGCTGGACAGGGTTACGAGCAGTACTTC CSAGQGYEQYF
- 11 TRBJ1-2 - TRBV19 TGTGCCAGTAGTAAGGCCTATGGCTACACCTTC CASSKAYGYTF
- 13 TRBJ1-5 - TRBV7-8 TGTGCCAGCACCACCGATAGGAGTCAGCCCCAGCATTTT CASTTDRSQPQHF
- 16 TRBJ2-1 TRBD2 TRBV7-9 TGTGCCAGCAGCGCAACGGGGCTAGCGGTATACAATGAGCAGTTCTTC CASSATGLAVYNEQFF
once 14 TRBJ2-7 TRBD1 TRBV27 TGTGCCAGCAGTCCAACAAGGGTCCGGGACAGGGTATACTTC CASSPTRVRDRVYF
- 18 TRBJ2-2 TRBD1 TRBV7-3 TGTGCCAGCAGCCCCCACCCGGGGACAGGGAAAGGAACCGGGGAGCTGTTTTTT CASSPHPGTGKGTGELFF
- 16 TRBJ2-5 TRBD2 TRBV9 TGTGCCAGCAGCGTAGCTAGCGGGAGAGGCCAAGAGACCCAGTACTTC CASSVASGRGQETQYF
- 14 TRBJ1-5 - TRBV28 TGTGCCAGCACCACCGGGGACAGCAATCAGCCCCAGCATTTT CASTTGDSNQPQHF
- 17 TRBJ2-2 - TRBV5-1 TGCGCCAGCAGCCCCCTTAGTATGGGGAAAAACACCGGGGAGCTGTTTTTT CASSPLSMGKNTGELFF
- 13 TRBJ1-6 - TRBV29-1 TGCAGCGCCAAGGACACGAATAATTCACCCCTCCACTTT CSAKDTNNSPLHF
- 13 TRBJ1-1 - TRBV7-8 TGTGCCAGCAGCCCGCGACATAACACTGAAGCTTTCTTT CASSPRHNTEAFF
- 15 TRBJ2-1 - TRBV2 TGTGCCAGCAAATCGGGGCCCTCAGGAGACAATGAGCAGTTCTTC CASKSGPSGDNEQFF
- 13 TRBJ2-1 - TRBV28 TGTGCCAGCAGTTTGGACAGCGGCAATGAGCAGTTCTTC CASSLDSGNEQFF
- 13 TRBJ1-2 - TRBV5-1 TGCGCCAGCAGCTTGCTCAGTAACTATGGCTACACCTTC CASSLLSNYGYTF
- 19 TRBJ2-1 TRBD2 TRBV29-1 TGCAGCGTTGAAGGCCACCTGCGCCAAATCGGGACTAGGGACAATGAGCAGTTCTTC CSVEGHLRQIGTRDNEQFF
- 14 TRBJ2-7 - TRBV6-5 TGTGCCAGCAGCACACCGGGTAGATCCTACGAGCAGTACTTC CASSTPGRSYEQYF
- 16 TRBJ2-2 TRBD2 TRBV5-1 TGCGCCAGCAGCTTGGAAGCCGGGAGGCGTACCGGGGAGCTGTTTTTT CASSLEAGRRTGELFF
- 15 TRBJ1-1 - TRBV7-3 TGTGCCAGCAGCCTAATAAGGACACTGAACACTGAAGCTTTCTTT CASSLIRTLNTEAFF
once 17 TRBJ2-2 - TRBV21-1 TGTGCCAGCAGCTTCCTGGGGACAGGGGAGGACACCGGGGAGCTGTTTTTT CASSFLGTGEDTGELFF
- 12 TRBJ1-1 TRBD1 TRBV28 TGTGCCAGCACTCTCTCACCAGGGGGAGCTTTCTTT CASTLSPGGAFF
- 14 TRBJ1-1 - TRBV30 TGTGCCTGGGAGTCTGGCATTGAGATAAAAGGCGCTTTCTTT CAWESGIEIKGAFF
once 15 TRBJ2-4 TRBD1 TRBV4-1 TGCGCCAGCAGCCTCAGGGGGTCGGACAAAAACATTCAGTACTTC CASSLRGSDKNIQYF
- 15 TRBJ2-2 TRBD1 TRBV7-3 TGTGCCAGCAGCTTAAGGGACAGGGGTACCGGGGAGCTGTTTTTT CASSLRDRGTGELFF
- 14 TRBJ2-3 - TRBV15 TGTGCCACCAGCGCGGGTCTGGGCACAGATACGCAGTATTTT CATSAGLGTDTQYF
once 14 TRBJ2-3 - TRBV7-9 TGTGCCAGCAGCTCTCCGGGGTACACAGATACGCAGTATTTT CASSSPGYTDTQYF
- 13 TRBJ1-1 - TRBV7-2 TGTGCCAGCAGCTTAGCCCAGGGCACTGAAGCTTTCTTT CASSLAQGTEAFF
- 15 TRBJ2-7 TRBD2 TRBV6-6 TGTGCCAGCAGTCCATCAGCGGGAGGGCCTCAAGAGCAGTACTTC CASSPSAGGPQEQYF
- 17 TRBJ1-3 - TRBV9 TGTGCCAGCAGCGTAGGAAAGACATCTACCTCTGGAAACACCATATATTTT CASSVGKTSTSGNTIYF
- 14 TRBJ2-4 - TRBV19 TGTGCCAGTAGTCCGGGGACTTCCAAAAACATTCAGTACTTC CASSPGTSKNIQYF
- 13 TRBJ2-2 - TRBV6-6 TGTGCCAGCAGTTCCCCCACCACCGGGGAGCTGTTTTTT CASSSPTTGELFF
- 14 TRBJ2-7 - TRBV6-6 TGTGCCAGCAGGGGCCAGGGATCGGGGCACGAGCAGTACTTC CASRGQGSGHEQYF
- 12 TRBJ2-7 - TRBV4-1 TGCGCCAGCAGCCAAGTTCGGTCGGAGCAGTACTTC CASSQVRSEQYF
- 12 TRBJ2-2 - TRBV9 TGTGCCAGCAGCCTACCTTTCGGGGAGCTGTTTTTT CASSLPFGELFF
- 15 TRBJ1-5 TRBD1 TRBV7-8 TGTGCCAGCAGCTTAGACAGGGGAGCGCATCAGCCCCAGCATTTT CASSLDRGAHQPQHF
few 15 TRBJ2-1 - TRBV5-1 TGCGCCAGCAGCGAGATACAGAGCTCCTACAATGAGCAGTTCTTC CASSEIQSSYNEQFF
- 14 TRBJ2-1 TRBD2 TRBV29-1 TGCAGCGTTGGGCCCCCGGGAGGTGTCGATGAGCAGTTCTTC CSVGPPGGVDEQFF
- 15 TRBJ2-6 - TRBV18 TGTGCCAGCTCAGACTCCTCGGCTGGGGCCAACGTCCTGACTTTC CASSDSSAGANVLTF
- 17 TRBJ1-3 - TRBV5-1 TGCGCCAGCAGCCCAGAGCCTTTGGGGCCGAGGGGAAACACCATATATTTT CASSPEPLGPRGNTIYF
once 15 TRBJ2-6 - TRBV28 TGTGCCAGCAGTTCCGGGTCCTCTGGGGCCAACGTCCTGACTTTC CASSSGSSGANVLTF
- 17 TRBJ1-5 - TRBV28 TGTGCCAGCAGTTTCCAACAGGGATGGTACAACAATCAGCCCCAGCATTTT CASSFQQGWYNNQPQHF